The next 3 T cell receptor beta chains were all read from a single sample in a study of blood T cell repertoires in COVID-19. Repertoires were generated with immunoSEQ multiplex PCR, while TCRdb's copy carries only in-frame clones and drops some. This sample yields 180,000 or so clones, of which approximately 88% are seen a single time; around 6.3% belongs to the top ten. Specimen: peripheral blood. The receptors stem from a woman in her forties with COVID-19, enrolled during active disease.

The chain is built from TRBV6-4 and TRBJ1-4; D gene ambiguous. This CDR3 is 14 amino acids long. Germline V gene data show CDR1 as MRHNA and CDR2 as SNTAGT. V was pared by 4 bases and J by 0 bases, with 6 bases between. As DNA, the CDR3 is TGTGCCAGCAGTGCACACCCAACTAATGAAAAACTGTTTTTT. This gives the protein CASSAHPTNEKLFF.

V gene TRBV9 combines with J gene TRBJ1-2; TRBD1 matches 8 bases. This CDR3 contains 15 residues. CDR1 is SGDLS, CDR2 YYNGEE, per germline. The junction had 15 bases not matched to a gene; V was cut back by 4 bases and J by 10 bases. CDR3 loop: CASSNTYRGIVDYTF. The CDR3 DNA sequence: TGTGCCAGCAGCAACACCTACAGGGGGATAGTGGACTACACCTTC.

The genes are TRBV6-5 and TRBJ2-2, with TRBD2 matching 8 bases. The germline CDR1 and CDR2 sequences are MNHEY and SVGAGI. V shed 6 bases and J 1 base; nucleotides not matched to a gene: 4. CDR3 length: 15 amino acids. The CDR3 DNA is TGTGCCAGCAGGCCGCTAGCGGGGAACACCGGGGAGCTGTTTTTT. Protein sequence: CASRPLAGNTGELFF.